This T cell receptor (beta chain) was identified in a study of T cells after yellow fever vaccination. This CDR3 is 15 amino acids long. V was clipped by 5 bases and J by 8 bases; unmatched bases: 12. The V gene's germline CDR1 is SGDLS and CDR2 YYNGEE. TCRdb fed the 5' RACE reads into MiXCR, producing one record per CDR3 protein. In the table there are about 63,000 distinct CDR3 sequences, roughly 7.3% of which are singletons. This clonotype was observed many times. Its antigen is still unknown. Study outcomes and limitations: One caveat is that FACS-sorted repertoires could contain abundant clonotypes contaminating from the bulk population.

V is TRBV9 and J is TRBJ2-2, with 7 bases lining up with TRBD2. The source material was CD8+ T cells sorted from PBMCs, sampled 15 days after the yellow fever booster vaccination. The receptor was isolated from a man aged 25-45 years who received the YFV17D yellow fever vaccine. The CDR3 DNA reads as TGTGCCAGCAGAGGGACTACCGGACGCGATGGGGAGCTGTTTTTT. Translating gives CASRGTTGRDGELFF.